These 7 T cell receptor beta chains came from one sample sequenced in a study of beta chain features in type 1 diabetes. Expressed TCRB transcripts were sequenced because the entire RNA isolate underwent reverse transcription. The repertoire was sequenced with immunoSEQ multiplex PCR; TCRdb's copy has only in-frame clones and lacks some. This table has hundreds of thousands of clones, approximately 10% appearing once. Sequencing input: naive CD4+ T cells from blood. The receptors originated from a woman in her late teens or twenties in good health.

The chain couples TRBV11-2 to TRBJ1-2; D unclear. Deletions cut 0 bases from V and 7 bases from J, with 18 bases between. The germline V gene encodes CDR1 SGHAT and CDR2 FQNNGV. The CDR3 extends over 16 amino acids. CDR3 nucleotides: TGTGCCAGCAGCTTAGAACCGCCAAGACTGCGTGTTGGCTACACCTTC. Encoded protein: CASSLEPPRLRVGYTF. Full variable domain (missing parts from reference TRBV11-2 and TRBJ1-2): EAGVAQSPRYKIIEKRQSVAFWCNPISGHATLYWYQQILGQGPKLLIQFQNNGVVDDSQLPKDRFSAERLKGVDSTLKIQPAKLEDSAVYLCASSLEPPRLRVGYTFGSGTRLTVV.

The gene calls are TRBV4-1 and TRBJ2-7, with TRBD1 matching 10 bases. The V segment lost 1 base and the J segment 4 bases; nucleotides outside the gene matches: 4. Germline V lookup: CDR1 MGHRA, CDR2 YSYEKL. This CDR3 spans 15 amino acids. In DNA form, the CDR3 reads TGCGCCAGCAGCCAAGGTGGGACAGGGGTTTACGAGCAGTACGTC. Encoded protein: CASSQGGTGVYEQYV.

The CDR3 DNA reads as TGTGCCAGCAGCTTGGCCTTCCGCCTCAGCGGGGGGCGCACAGATACGCAGTATTTT. Encoded protein: CASSLAFRLSGGRTDTQYF. The chain links TRBV5-4 to TRBJ2-3, with 9 bases lining up with TRBD2. The CDR3 is 19 residues long. The junction had 12 bases not matched to a gene; V was cut back by 0 bases and J by 1 base. Germline CDR1 and CDR2: SGHNT and YYREEE (reference sequence).

V is TRBV5-1 and J is TRBJ1-3, with a weak D call TRBD1 (6 bases). The CDR3 contains 16 residues. Per germline, CDR1 SGHRS and CDR2 YFSETQ. Trimming stripped 4 bases from V and 0 bases from J, with 14 bases between. The CDR3 here is CASSNRTGYSGNTIYF. The CDR3 DNA sequence: TGCGCCAGCAGCAACAGAACAGGGTACTCTGGAAACACCATATATTTT.

In the case of this clone: An end of the junction does not agree with germline; a read error may underlie this. V usage is TRBV19 and J usage is TRBJ1-1; 7 bases are a match to TRBD1. From germline, CDR1 is LNHDA and CDR2 SQIVND (reference sequence). The CDR3 consists of 12 residues. The CDR3 nucleotides read TGTGCCAGTAAGGGGACAGCCGCCTTTCTGGGATTT. Amino acids: CASKGTAAFLGF.

The V gene is TRBV2, the J gene TRBJ1-2, with 8 bases aligning to TRBD1. The CDR3 extends over 13 amino acids. Losses at the gene ends were 3 bases for V and 6 bases for J; bases not matched to a gene: 3. Per the germline V gene, CDR1 is SNHLY and CDR2 is FYNNEI. The CDR3 nucleotides are TGTGCCAGCAGTGACAGGGGGCTGAATGGCTACACCTTC. It yields the protein CASSDRGLNGYTF.

In this sample, this clone turned up a few times. The rearrangement joins TRBV7-2 to TRBJ1-4, with TRBD1 identical over 9 bases. V lost 6 bases and J lost 7; bases outside the gene matches: 12. There are 16 residues in the CDR3. CDR1 is SGHTA, CDR2 FQGNSA, per germline. As DNA, the CDR3 is TGTGCCAGCAGTCCTCGGGCGGGACAGGGAGGTGAAAAACTGTTTTTT. It specifies CASSPRAGQGGEKLFF.